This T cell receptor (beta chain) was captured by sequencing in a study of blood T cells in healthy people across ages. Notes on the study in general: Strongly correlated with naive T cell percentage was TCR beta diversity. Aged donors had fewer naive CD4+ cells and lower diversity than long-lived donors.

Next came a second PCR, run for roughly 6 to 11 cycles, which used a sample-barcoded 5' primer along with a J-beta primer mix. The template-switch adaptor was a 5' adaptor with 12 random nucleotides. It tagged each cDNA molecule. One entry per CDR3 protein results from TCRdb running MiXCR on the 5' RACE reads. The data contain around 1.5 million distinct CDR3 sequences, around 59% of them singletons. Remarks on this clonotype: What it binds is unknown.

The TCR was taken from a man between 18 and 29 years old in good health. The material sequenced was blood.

CDR3 nucleotide sequence: TGCAGTGCTAGATTTCAAGGACAGGCGATCATGTGGGCCCAGTACTTC. This sequence encodes CSARFQGQAIMWAQYF. The chain links TRBV20-1 to TRBJ2-5; 7 positions match TRBD1. The germline V gene encodes CDR1 DFQATT and CDR2 SNEGSKA (reference sequence). The CDR3 covers 16 residues. V trimming: 2 bases; J trimming: 9 bases; junction bases outside the gene matches: 18.